What follows are 14 T cell receptor beta chains derived from one specimen sequenced in a study of human T cells and chemical hapten exposure. TCRdb re-called the RACE reads through MiXCR, storing one row per CDR3 protein. The repertoire holds around 380,000 distinct CDR3 sequences, with approximately 5% as singletons. Described time point: pre-sensitization, week 0. Noted treatment: therapeutic diphenylcyclopropenone sensitization with weekly scalp DPC. Specimen: whole blood, collected in connection with sensitization to the hapten diphenylcyclopropenone (DPC). The receptors derive from a woman aged 18-35 years with alopecia areata. Some clones in this sample may be carry-over from other donors' samples.

This clonotype was detected many times. The chain recombines TRBV5-1 with TRBJ1-5, with 7 bases that match TRBD1. The CDR3 consists of 14 residues. Per the germline V gene, CDR1 is SGHRS and CDR2 is YFSETQ. The V and J ends lost 4 bases and 5 bases, in that order; junction bases with no gene match: 6. The CDR3 DNA is TGCGCCAGCAGCGTGACAGGGCCCGATCAGCCCCAGCATTTT. This translates into CASSVTGPDQPQHF.

In this sample, this clonotype turned up a few times. A much larger clone lies a single base off, so this may be a read error. The J gene is TRBJ2-5, the V gene TRBV12-3 or TRBV12-4; D might be TRBD1 (5 bases). This CDR3 region has 14 residues. The CDR3 region has the DNA TGTGCCAGCAGTTTAGGGCGACAGCAAGAGTCCCAGTACTTC. Its translation is CASSLGRQQESQYF.

This chain connects TRBV13 to TRBJ2-7, with TRBD1 matching over 7 bases. The J segment lost 7 bases and the V segment lost 5 bases, leaving 14 bases of the junction unmatched. The CDR3 is 15 amino acids. Germline V gene lookup returns CDR1 PRHDT and CDR2 FYEKMQ (reference sequence). In DNA, the CDR3 is TGTGCCAGCAGCCAGCCCGGGACAGTGGTTTTGGAGCAGTACTTC. It specifies CASSQPGTVVLEQYF.

A few counts support this clonotype. The rearrangement uses TRBV18 and TRBJ2-3; 8 bases agree with TRBD1. CDR1 and CDR2 from the germline V gene are KGHSH and LQKENI. Trimming cost V 8 bases and J 4 bases; bases outside gene matches: 5. The CDR3 is made up of 13 amino acids. The CDR3 spells CASTEQGADTQYF. DNA for the CDR3: TGTGCCAGCACAGAACAGGGGGCAGATACGCAGTATTTT.

V usage is TRBV12-3 or TRBV12-4 and J usage is TRBJ1-3; maybe TRBD1 (5 bases). V dropped 7 bases and J dropped 0 bases, with 13 bases sitting between them. CDR3 length: 15 amino acids. The DNA of the CDR3 is TGTGCCAGCACCCAGGGACCGACCTCTGGAAACACCATATATTTT. The encoded protein is CASTQGPTSGNTIYF.

V and J are TRBV12-3 or TRBV12-4 and TRBJ2-3; 10 bases line up with TRBD2. Germline trimming cut 4 bases from V and 4 bases from J; bases unmatched to any gene: 5. This CDR3 has 15 residues. The CDR3 DNA follows: TGTGCCAGCAGTTCCAGCGGGGGGGCCGCAGATACGCAGTATTTT. This sequence encodes CASSSSGGAADTQYF.

This clonotype came up many times. The chain carries TRBV28 and TRBJ2-5; D may be TRBD2 (6 bases). CDR1 and CDR2 from the germline V gene are MDHEN and SYDVKM. The CDR3 is 13 amino acids. Trimming took 5 bases from V and 3 from J, leaving 10 bases between them. CDR3 residues: CASSRDSEETQYF. The CDR3, as DNA: TGTGCCAGCAGTAGGGACTCCGAAGAGACCCAGTACTTC.

This clonotype appeared many times. This chain links TRBV4-2 with TRBJ2-1, with D perhaps assigned TRBD1 or TRBD2 (5 bases each). CDR1 is LGHNA, CDR2 YNFKEQ, per germline. The germline V and J ends were trimmed by 0 bases and 2 bases, with 11 bases remaining between them. This CDR3 has 16 residues. The CDR3 loop reads CASSQDPGTPYNEQFF. CDR3 nucleotides: TGTGCCAGCAGCCAAGATCCGGGGACCCCCTACAATGAGCAGTTCTTC.

The CDR3 bases are TGTGCCAGCAGCCCTTCCGCTAGCGGGGGATTAGGTACGCAGTATTTT. Translation: CASSPSASGGLGTQYF. V gene TRBV9 combines with J gene TRBJ2-3, with 10 bases matching TRBD2. Germline CDR1 and CDR2: SGDLS and YYNGEE. CDR3 size: 16 residues. The junction had 13 bases not matched to a gene; V was cut back by 4 bases and J by 8 bases.

This clonotype was seen a few times. This chain uses TRBV7-9 with TRBJ2-7; TRBD1 aligns across 8 bases. This CDR3 has 15 amino acids. Germline V gene lookup returns CDR1 SEHNR and CDR2 FQNEAQ (reference sequence). Trimming removed 1 base from V and 7 bases from J; junction bases left unmatched: 9. In DNA, the CDR3 is TGTGCCAGCAGCTTAGGAAGGACAGGGTTTGGAGAGCAGTACTTC. Translated: CASSLGRTGFGEQYF.

This clonotype occurred many times. V gene TRBV6-1 combines with J gene TRBJ2-7; possibly TRBD1 for D (6 bases). Germline values: CDR1 MNHNS, CDR2 SASEGT. Trimming shortened V by 3 bases and J by 5 bases, and 14 bases separated the two germline ends. There are 14 residues in the CDR3. The CDR3 loop is CASSDGVQGDEQYF. The CDR3 DNA follows: TGTGCCAGCAGTGATGGAGTACAGGGCGACGAGCAGTACTTC.

This clonotype was seen a handful of times. The chain carries TRBV6-2 or TRBV6-3 and TRBJ2-1; possibly TRBD1 for D (6 bases). Per the germline V gene, CDR1 is MNHEY and CDR2 is SVGEGT. The V end lost 0 bases, the J end lost 9 bases, and 15 bases lay between the germline ends. The CDR3 totals 15 residues. In nucleotides, the CDR3 is TGTGCCAGCAGTTACTCGGAACAGGGCGGTGGTGAGCAGTTCTTC. The encoded protein is CASSYSEQGGGEQFF.

This clonotype was observed at least ten times. The chain employs TRBV20-1 and TRBJ2-3, with no clear D. In germline, CDR1 is DFQATT, CDR2 SNEGSKA (reference sequence). This CDR3 is built from 21 residues. Trimming pared 1 base from V and 6 bases from J, leaving 35 bases between. The CDR3: CSARVPWAAGFRPVASDTQYF. The CDR3 DNA follows: TGCAGTGCTAGAGTTCCCTGGGCAGCCGGGTTCCGACCGGTAGCCTCGGATACGCAGTATTTT.

The V and J genes are TRBV20-1 and TRBJ2-3; 13 bases line up with TRBD2. From germline, CDR1 is DFQATT and CDR2 SNEGSKA (reference sequence). This CDR3 comprises 19 residues. The trim removed 6 bases at V and 4 bases at J, leaving 19 bases unmatched. CDR3 nucleotides: TGCAGTGCCAACCCGCGACTAGCGGGGGGCCTTGGGGTTGCAGATACGCAGTATTTT. As protein: CSANPRLAGGLGVADTQYF.